These T cell receptor beta chains were read from a single sample in a study of Tregs in tolerant kidney transplant recipients. Libraries were prepared by immunoSEQ multiplex PCR; TCRdb keeps only in-frame clonotypes and omits some of them. The sample includes some 110,000 clones, 92% of them seen just once. Specimen: CD4+ T cells from blood. All receptors derive from a human donor in good health. CDR3s include the opening cysteine and the closing phenylalanine or tryptophan. The order of the fields is J gene, CDR3 length, V gene, clone size, D gene, CDR3 protein, CDR3 DNA. D genes are given only for firm matches. Size is stated for part of the rows, as once, few or many counts, or as a class when the clone is expanded.

J gene: TRBJ2-5
CDR3 length: 14
V gene: TRBV7-2
clone size: .
D gene: .
CDR3 protein: CASSLALSGETQYF
CDR3 DNA: TGTGCCAGCAGCTTAGCGCTGAGTGGGGAGACCCAGTACTTC

J gene: TRBJ1-5
CDR3 length: 14
V gene: TRBV5-6
clone size: .
D gene: TRBD1
CDR3 protein: CASSFGQGWQPQHF
CDR3 DNA: TGTGCCAGCAGCTTCGGACAGGGCTGGCAGCCCCAGCATTTT

J gene: TRBJ2-7
CDR3 length: 15
V gene: TRBV10-2
clone size: .
D gene: TRBD2
CDR3 protein: CASSYGLAGLDEQYF
CDR3 DNA: TGCGCCAGCAGTTACGGACTAGCGGGACTCGACGAGCAGTACTTC

J gene: TRBJ1-2
CDR3 length: 18
V gene: TRBV5-1
clone size: once
D gene: TRBD1
CDR3 protein: CASIPIPGGSKAKKDYTF
CDR3 DNA: TGCGCCAGCATTCCAATTCCAGGGGGGTCGAAAGCGAAGAAGGACTACACCTTC

J gene: TRBJ2-3
CDR3 length: 13
V gene: TRBV6-5
clone size: .
D gene: TRBD1
CDR3 protein: CASSYSRGDTQYF
CDR3 DNA: TGTGCCAGCAGTTACTCCAGGGGGGATACGCAGTATTTT

J gene: TRBJ2-7
CDR3 length: 13
V gene: TRBV16
clone size: .
D gene: .
CDR3 protein: CASSPTGTYEQYF
CDR3 DNA: TGTGCCAGCAGCCCCACGGGCACGTACGAGCAGTACTTC

J gene: TRBJ1-1
CDR3 length: 11
V gene: TRBV20-1
clone size: .
D gene: .
CDR3 protein: CSARGPTEAFF
CDR3 DNA: TGCAGTGCTAGAGGACCCACTGAAGCTTTCTTT

J gene: TRBJ2-3
CDR3 length: 14
V gene: TRBV6-5
clone size: .
D gene: TRBD2
CDR3 protein: CASMSTGGPRSQYF
CDR3 DNA: TGTGCCAGCATGTCAACGGGGGGGCCACGATCGCAGTATTTT

J gene: TRBJ1-5
CDR3 length: 14
V gene: TRBV7-2
clone size: .
D gene: .
CDR3 protein: CASSSQLGNQPQHF
CDR3 DNA: TGTGCCAGCAGCTCCCAGTTGGGCAATCAGCCCCAGCATTTT

J gene: TRBJ1-2
CDR3 length: 13
V gene: TRBV6-5
clone size: .
D gene: .
CDR3 protein: CASSHPTDYGYTF
CDR3 DNA: TGTGCCAGCAGTCACCCGACTGACTATGGCTACACCTTC

J gene: TRBJ1-3
CDR3 length: 17
V gene: TRBV27
clone size: .
D gene: .
CDR3 protein: CASITEGAPGSGNTIYF
CDR3 DNA: TGTGCCAGCATTACCGAGGGAGCACCTGGCTCTGGAAACACCATATATTTT

J gene: TRBJ2-7
CDR3 length: 14
V gene: TRBV11-1
clone size: .
D gene: TRBD2
CDR3 protein: CASSWTSGSYEQYF
CDR3 DNA: TGTGCCAGCAGCTGGACTAGCGGGTCTTACGAGCAGTACTTC

J gene: TRBJ1-2
CDR3 length: 17
V gene: TRBV9
clone size: few
D gene: .
CDR3 protein: CASSPGVDGDANYGYTF
CDR3 DNA: TGTGCCAGCAGCCCGGGGGTGGATGGGGATGCGAACTATGGCTACACCTTC

J gene: TRBJ2-3
CDR3 length: 15
V gene: TRBV7-6
clone size: .
D gene: TRBD1
CDR3 protein: CASSLDTGGPDTQYF
CDR3 DNA: TGTGCCAGCAGCTTAGATACAGGGGGCCCAGATACGCAGTATTTT

J gene: TRBJ1-1
CDR3 length: 14
V gene: TRBV2
clone size: .
D gene: .
CDR3 protein: CASSEAPRNTEAFF
CDR3 DNA: TGTGCCAGCAGTGAAGCCCCCCGGAACACTGAAGCTTTCTTT